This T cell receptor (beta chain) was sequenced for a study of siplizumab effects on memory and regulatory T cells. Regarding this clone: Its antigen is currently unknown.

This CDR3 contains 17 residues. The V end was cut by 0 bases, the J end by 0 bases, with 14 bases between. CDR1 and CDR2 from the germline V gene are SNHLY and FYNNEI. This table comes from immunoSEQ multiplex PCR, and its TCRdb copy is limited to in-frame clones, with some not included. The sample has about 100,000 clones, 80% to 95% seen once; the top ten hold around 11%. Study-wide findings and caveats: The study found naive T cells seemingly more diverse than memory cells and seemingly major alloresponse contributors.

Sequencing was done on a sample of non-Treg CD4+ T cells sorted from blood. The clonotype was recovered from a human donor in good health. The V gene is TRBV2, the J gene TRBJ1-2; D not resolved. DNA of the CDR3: TGTGCCAGCAGTGAAGCGAGTCCAGGACGACCTAACTATGGCTACACCTTC. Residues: CASSEASPGRPNYGYTF.